The 14 T cell receptor beta chains below come from one sample, sequenced in a study of blood T cell repertoires in COVID-19. The assay was immunoSEQ multiplex PCR, and TCRdb's table has in-frame clones only and misses some. The sample lists about 62,000 clones; 80% to 90% were seen once. Sample: peripheral blood. The receptors shown here come from a woman aged 60-75 years with COVID-19, enrolled during active disease.

The chain links TRBV2 to TRBJ2-2; the D gene is possibly TRBD2 (6 bases). V was pared by 5 bases and J by 7 bases, with 14 bases between. CDR1 and CDR2 (germline): SNHLY, FYNNEI. The CDR3 sequence is 14 residues long. The CDR3 DNA is TGTGCCAGCAGTCCGGCGGGACTCCGCGGGGAGCTGTTTTTT. It specifies CASSPAGLRGELFF.

This clone was detected a few times. CDR3 sequence: CASSLGGGQGTYEQYF. CDR3 bases: TGTGCCAGCAGCTTAGGCGGGGGACAGGGGACCTACGAGCAGTACTTC. The chain is built from TRBV7-2 and TRBJ2-7, with 10 bases fitting TRBD1. Germline V gene data show CDR1 as SGHTA and CDR2 as FQGNSA. The J segment lost 2 bases and the V segment lost 1 base, leaving 5 bases of the junction unmatched. The CDR3 totals 16 residues.

The chain carries TRBV29-1 and TRBJ2-7; TRBD1 agrees at 9 bases. This CDR3 is 13 amino acids long. Germline V gene data show CDR1 as SQVTM and CDR2 as ANQGSEA. The junction had 8 bases not matched to a gene; V was cut back by 6 bases and J by 5 bases. CDR3 protein: CSVGGQGVDEQYF. The CDR3, as DNA: TGCAGCGTGGGGGGACAGGGTGTTGACGAGCAGTACTTC.

The chain couples TRBV5-1 to TRBJ2-7, with D hard to call. The germline gives CDR1 SGHRS, CDR2 YFSETQ. Trimming cost V 0 bases and J 3 bases, with 7 bases left between them. The CDR3 loop spans 13 amino acids. This CDR3 is CASSLGQDYEQYF. CDR3 DNA: TGCGCCAGCAGCTTGGGGCAGGACTACGAGCAGTACTTC.

The gene calls are TRBV5-1 and TRBJ1-1, with D unresolved. The CDR3 totals 15 residues. CDR1 is SGHRS, CDR2 YFSETQ, per germline. Trimming shortened V by 3 bases and J by 5 bases, and 17 bases separated the two germline ends. This chain's CDR3 is CASSSNTASGTEAFF. In DNA, the CDR3 is TGCGCCAGCAGCTCGAACACAGCGTCGGGGACTGAAGCTTTCTTT. Filled out from reference TRBV5-1 and TRBJ1-1, the complete variable domain reads KAGVTQTPRYLIKTRGQQVTLSCSPISGHRSVSWYQQTPGQGLQFLFEYFSETQRNKGNFPGRFSGRQFSNSRSEMNVSTLELGDSALYLCASSSNTASGTEAFFGQGTRLTVV.

The table lists this clone with a few counts. The chain links TRBV7-9 to TRBJ2-7, with D tentatively TRBD1 (6 bases). Trimming left V 5 bases short and J 2 bases short, with 16 bases between. The CDR3 extends over 15 amino acids. The germline CDR1 and CDR2 sequences are SEHNR and FQNEAQ (reference sequence). CDR3 DNA: TGTGCCAGCAGCCCTGGGGACACCCGAGCCTACGAGCAGTACTTC. It translates to CASSPGDTRAYEQYF.

The chain links TRBV6-4 to TRBJ2-2; TRBD2 matches at 11 bases. The CDR3 loop spans 17 amino acids. Looked up from germline, CDR1 is MRHNA and CDR2 is SNTAGT. Trimming removed 2 bases from V and 5 bases from J; junction bases left unmatched: 7. CDR3 amino acids: CASSDVAGGPWTGELFF. In DNA, the CDR3 is TGTGCCAGCAGTGACGTAGCGGGAGGGCCGTGGACCGGGGAGCTGTTTTTT.

The J gene is TRBJ1-5, the V gene TRBV12-5; D is unclear. The CDR3 covers 15 residues. Germline V lookup: CDR1 LGHNT, CDR2 FRNRAP. The V and J ends lost 7 bases and 4 bases respectively, with 17 bases between them. CDR3 coding DNA: TGTGCTAGTGCCCAATTTAATCACCTAAATCAGCCCCAGCATTTT. Translating it yields CASAQFNHLNQPQHF.

The V and J genes are TRBV4-3 and TRBJ1-2; a weak D match, TRBD1 (5 bases). CDR1 LGHNA and CDR2 YSLEER come from the germline V gene. Trimming took 1 base from V and 3 from J, leaving 12 bases between them. This CDR3 contains 15 residues. CDR3 loop: CASSQAPRGDYGYTF. In DNA form, the CDR3 reads TGCGCCAGCAGCCAAGCACCACGGGGGGACTATGGCTACACCTTC.

This clone was seen just once. This sequence joins TRBV7-6 and TRBJ1-6, with D maybe TRBD1 (6 bases). The V gene's germline CDR1 is SGHVS and CDR2 FNYEAQ. V lost 1 base and J lost 6, with 10 bases in between. This CDR3 is 15 amino acids long. The CDR3 region is CASSLEAGANSPLHF. In DNA, the CDR3 is TGTGCCAGCAGCTTAGAGGCAGGGGCTAATTCACCCCTCCACTTT. Combining the CDR3 with reference TRBV7-6 and TRBJ1-6 gives the whole variable domain GAGVSQSPRYKVTKRGQDVALRCDPISGHVSLYWYRQALGQGPEFLTYFNYEAQQDKSGLPNDRFSAERPEGSISTLTIQRTEQRDSAMYRCASSLEAGANSPLHFGNGTRLTVT.

This chain uses TRBV18 with TRBJ1-5, with D hard to call. V was cut by 2 bases and J by 7 bases, with 9 bases left in between. The CDR3 sequence is 13 residues long. CDR1 and CDR2 from the germline V gene are KGHSH and LQKENI. CDR3 nucleotides: TGTGCCAGCTCACCAACGCGGGCCCAGCCCCAGCATTTT. This codes for CASSPTRAQPQHF.

V usage is TRBV6-4 and J usage is TRBJ2-3, with unresolved D. The V gene's germline CDR1 is MRHNA and CDR2 SNTAGT. V lost 0 bases, J lost 3 bases, and 4 bases lay in between. This CDR3 has 13 residues. CDR3 coding DNA: TGTGCCAGCAGTGACTCGCGGACAGATACGCAGTATTTT. Translating it yields CASSDSRTDTQYF.

V is TRBV7-2 and J is TRBJ2-2; 10 nucleotides align to TRBD2. CDR3 length: 15 residues. V lost 2 bases to trimming and J lost 5 bases; unmatched junction nucleotides: 2. Germline V gene sequence: CDR1 SGHTA, CDR2 FQGNSA. The CDR3 here is CASSLQTSGTGELFF. The CDR3, as DNA: TGTGCCAGCAGCTTACAGACTAGCGGGACCGGGGAGCTGTTTTTT.

The chain couples TRBV18 to TRBJ1-2; D ambiguous. The V end was cut by 3 bases, the J end by 3 bases, with 14 bases between. The CDR3 sequence is 15 residues long. CDR1 KGHSH and CDR2 LQKENI come from the germline V gene. The CDR3 is CASSPPASVYYGYTF. The DNA of the CDR3 is TGTGCCAGCTCACCTCCCGCCTCGGTTTACTATGGCTACACCTTC.